This passage covers 31 T cell receptor beta chains from one sample sequenced in a study of T cell responses to AZD1222 COVID-19 vaccine. The repertoire was sequenced with immunoSEQ multiplex PCR; TCRdb's copy has only in-frame clones and lacks some. The profile shows around 100,000 clones, 86% of them singletons. The sequences come from peripheral blood, collected on day 0 of AZD1222 vaccination. Every receptor here comes from an adult in good health.

V gene TRBV6-5 combines with J gene TRBJ2-3, with D perhaps TRBD1 (5 bases). In germline, CDR1 is MNHEY, CDR2 SVGAGI. V lost 2 bases to trimming and J lost 5 bases, with 11 bases between them. The CDR3 length is 14 residues. The CDR3 spells CASSYGQGIDTQYF. CDR3 DNA sequence: TGTGCCAGCAGTTACGGGCAGGGAATAGATACGCAGTATTTT.

J is TRBJ1-1 and V is TRBV7-2; tentatively, D is TRBD1 (5 bases). In germline, CDR1 is SGHTA, CDR2 FQGNSA. With 1 base removed from V and 4 bases from J, the gap between germline ends came to 13 bases. The CDR3 contains 15 residues. In nucleotides, the CDR3 is TGTGCCAGCAGCTTAGGGGCAGGGACTGTCACTGAAGCTTTCTTT. It translates to CASSLGAGTVTEAFF.

V is TRBV28 and J is TRBJ2-1, with TRBD2 identical over 14 bases. The CDR3 covers 15 residues. Germline CDR1 reads MDHEN; CDR2 reads SYDVKM. Germline trimming cut 5 bases from V and 7 bases from J; bases unmatched to any gene: 4. This CDR3 reads CASSGLAGGRNEQFF. CDR3 bases: TGTGCCAGCAGTGGACTAGCGGGAGGTAGGAATGAGCAGTTCTTC.

The rearrangement uses TRBV10-3 and TRBJ2-7, with D perhaps given as TRBD1 or TRBD2 (6 bases each). Germline CDR1 reads ENHRY; CDR2 reads SYGVKD. V lost 3 bases and J lost 6, with 15 bases in between. CDR3 length equals 14 residues. CDR3 sequence: CAISDGIGGGEQYF. DNA for the CDR3: TGTGCCATCAGTGACGGAATCGGGGGCGGCGAGCAGTACTTC.

The chain has TRBV19 and TRBJ1-3, with 10 bases identical to TRBD1. The J segment lost 2 bases and the V segment lost 6 bases, leaving 1 base of the junction unmatched. Germline values: CDR1 LNHDA, CDR2 SQIVND (reference sequence). This CDR3 is built from 14 residues. The DNA of the CDR3 is TGTGCCAGTAGGGGACAGGGGACTGGAAACACCATATATTTT. Translated: CASRGQGTGNTIYF.

This chain links TRBV3-1 (or the pseudogene TRBV3-2) with TRBJ1-5; 9 bases match TRBD1. Germline-derived CDR1 and CDR2 are LGHDT and YNNKEL (reference sequence). CDR3 length: 13 residues. V shed 5 bases and J 7 bases; nucleotides not matched to a gene: 3. The CDR3 region is CASSSGQGQPQHF. CDR3 coding DNA: TGTGCCAGCAGCTCGGGACAGGGCCAGCCCCAGCATTTT.

The J gene is TRBJ2-2, the V gene TRBV28; perhaps TRBD2 as D (5 bases). The CDR3 has 14 amino acids. V lost 2 bases to trimming and J lost 8 bases, with 12 bases between them. Germline CDR1 MDHEN, CDR2 SYDVKM. CDR3 bases: TGTGCCAGCAGTTTACACCGAAGGGAGGGGGAGCTGTTTTTT. It yields the protein CASSLHRREGELFF.

The rearrangement joins TRBV30 to TRBJ2-6; D gene uncertain. The CDR3 sequence is 14 residues long. Germline CDR1 reads GTSNPN; CDR2 reads SVGIG (reference sequence). Trimming cost V 2 bases and J 1 base, with 6 bases left between them. In DNA, the CDR3 is TGTGCCTGGAGTCTAGAATCTGGGGCCAACGTCCTGACTTTC. As protein: CAWSLESGANVLTF.

This chain connects TRBV7-9 to TRBJ2-5; perhaps D is TRBD1 or TRBD2 (5 bases each). V lost 2 bases, J lost 4 bases, and 23 bases lay in between. Germline V CDR1 and CDR2: SEHNR, FQNEAQ (reference sequence). The CDR3 has 18 amino acids. Here the CDR3 reads CASSLINRAGRGGETQYF. In nucleotides, the CDR3 is TGTGCCAGCAGCTTAATTAATCGGGCAGGGCGAGGAGGAGAGACCCAGTACTTC.

V is TRBV14 and J is TRBJ1-2; TRBD1 is a possible D gene (6 bases). Per germline, CDR1 SGHDN and CDR2 FVKESK. This CDR3 is built from 14 residues. The germline V and J ends were trimmed by 4 bases and 5 bases, with 14 bases remaining between them. As DNA, the CDR3 is TGTGCCAGCAGCCGTGGAGGGGGTCGTTATGGCTACACCTTC. It is translated as CASSRGGGRYGYTF.

The chain employs TRBV28 and TRBJ1-5; 10 nucleotides match TRBD1. V trimming: 4 bases; J trimming: 1 base; junction bases outside the gene matches: 4. CDR3 length equals 16 residues. Germline CDR1 and CDR2: MDHEN and SYDVKM. The CDR3 spells CASSSRQGASNQPQHF. The CDR3 nucleotides are TGTGCCAGCAGTTCACGACAGGGGGCAAGCAATCAGCCCCAGCATTTT.

The chain uses TRBV28 and TRBJ2-2; D unresolved. Germline CDR1 MDHEN, CDR2 SYDVKM. Trimming took off 4 bases at V and 5 bases at J, with 8 bases between the two ends. The CDR3 consists of 13 residues. The chain's CDR3 is CASSYLRTGELFF. CDR3 in DNA: TGTGCCAGCAGTTATCTCCGGACCGGGGAGCTGTTTTTT.

The rearrangement joins TRBV7-2 to TRBJ1-1, with D unclear. The CDR3 loop spans 13 amino acids. Germline CDR1 SGHTA, CDR2 FQGNSA. V shed 5 bases and J shed 8 bases, with 15 bases lying between them. The CDR3 nucleotides read TGTGCCAGCAGCCCGGATCGCCCCGCCGAAGCTTTCTTT. Amino acids: CASSPDRPAEAFF.

The chain has TRBV30 and TRBJ1-5; maybe TRBD1 (5 bases). Trimming left V 3 bases short and J 3 bases short, with 9 bases between. Germline CDR1 reads GTSNPN; CDR2 reads SVGIG (reference sequence). The CDR3 length is 13 residues. The CDR3 spells CAWSTGVNQPQHF. CDR3 in DNA: TGTGCCTGGAGCACAGGAGTCAATCAGCCCCAGCATTTT.

V is TRBV11-3 and J is TRBJ2-1; D possibly corresponds to TRBD1 (5 bases). Trimming removed 4 bases at V and 3 bases at J, with 13 bases between. Germline CDR1 is SGHNT and CDR2 is YENEEA. There are 15 residues in the CDR3. CDR3 protein: CASSSKGKGYNEQFF. CDR3 in DNA: TGTGCCAGCAGCTCTAAGGGGAAGGGCTACAATGAGCAGTTCTTC.

The DNA of the CDR3 is TGCGCCAGCAGCTTAGCCCCGTTCCGTAGCTCCTACGAGCAGTACTTC. Its protein product is CASSLAPFRSSYEQYF. The chain links TRBV5-1 to TRBJ2-7; D unclear. Germline assignment: CDR1 SGHRS and CDR2 YFSETQ. CDR3 length: 16 residues. V was pared by 2 bases and J by 0 bases, with 15 bases between.

This chain links TRBV6-6 with TRBJ2-1, with D possibly TRBD2 on 7 matching bases. The CDR3 extends over 18 amino acids. CDR1 is MNHNY, CDR2 SVGAGI, per germline (reference sequence). V lost 5 bases and J 3 bases, leaving 23 bases between the germline ends. The CDR3 DNA reads TGTGCCAGCAGTCCCCGGGGTGCGGGGGCCTTTTTCTACAATGAGCAGTTCTTC. Encoded protein: CASSPRGAGAFFYNEQFF.

The CDR3 sequence is CASSFILRRHTIYF. The CDR3 nucleotides read TGTGCCAGCAGTTTTATCCTCCGAAGACACACCATATATTTT. The V gene is TRBV28, the J gene TRBJ1-3; no firm D call. The germline V gene encodes CDR1 MDHEN and CDR2 SYDVKM. This CDR3 contains 14 residues. V gave up 3 bases and J gave up 8 bases, with 14 bases separating them.

The V gene is TRBV19, the J gene TRBJ2-5, with D perhaps matching TRBD1 (6 bases). The germline V gene has CDR1 LNHDA and CDR2 SQIVND (reference sequence). The CDR3 spans 15 residues. Trimming took off 5 bases at V and 5 bases at J, with 18 bases between the two ends. The CDR3 DNA is TGTGCCAGTAGTCCCCAGGTTGGGGGCGGGGAGACCCAGTACTTC. The encoded protein is CASSPQVGGGETQYF.

This rearrangement joins TRBV5-1 to TRBJ2-3; D is unclear. The V gene's germline CDR1 is SGHRS and CDR2 YFSETQ. With 3 bases removed from V and 0 bases from J, the gap between germline ends came to 8 bases. This CDR3 region has 14 residues. The CDR3 nucleotides read TGCGCCAGCAGCTCAGGACCAAGCACAGATACGCAGTATTTT. It specifies CASSSGPSTDTQYF. The entire variable domain, with the rest obtained from reference TRBV5-1 and TRBJ2-3, is as follows: KAGVTQTPRYLIKTRGQQVTLSCSPISGHRSVSWYQQTPGQGLQFLFEYFSETQRNKGNFPGRFSGRQFSNSRSEMNVSTLELGDSALYLCASSSGPSTDTQYFGPGTRLTVL.

The rearrangement joins TRBV7-9 to TRBJ1-1, with D possibly TRBD1 on 6 matching bases. Germline values: CDR1 SEHNR, CDR2 FQNEAQ (reference sequence). The ends were cut back, 5 bases at V and 1 base at J, with 14 bases in the middle. This CDR3 region has 15 residues. The CDR3 sequence: CASSPGTFRNTEAFF. For the CDR3, the DNA is TGTGCCAGCAGCCCGGGGACATTCAGGAACACTGAAGCTTTCTTT.

The genes are TRBV30 and TRBJ2-7; 8 bases map to TRBD1. The CDR3 is 15 residues long. After removal of 2 bases from V and 0 bases from J, the junction contained 6 bases not matched to a gene. The V gene's germline CDR1 is GTSNPN and CDR2 SVGIG (reference sequence). This CDR3 reads CAWSRGQVTSYEQYF. CDR3 in DNA: TGTGCCTGGAGTAGGGGACAGGTCACCTCCTACGAGCAGTACTTC.

V usage is TRBV4-2 and J usage is TRBJ1-2; no firm D call. The CDR3 runs to 16 residues. The V end lost 0 bases, the J end lost 0 bases, and 11 bases lay between the germline ends. CDR1 is LGHNA, CDR2 YNFKEQ, per germline. For the CDR3, the DNA is TGTGCCAGCAGCCAAGAGGACGCAGGTTCTAACTATGGCTACACCTTC. Amino acids: CASSQEDAGSNYGYTF.

V is TRBV3-1 (or the pseudogene TRBV3-2) and J is TRBJ2-3; 11 bases match TRBD2. Germline CDR1 LGHDT, CDR2 YNNKEL (reference sequence). The V and J ends lost 5 bases and 0 bases, in that order; junction bases with no gene match: 4. This CDR3 has 16 amino acids. The CDR3 DNA follows: TGTGCCAGCAGCAAACGGACTAGCGGGAGCACAGATACGCAGTATTTT. Translating it yields CASSKRTSGSTDTQYF.

J is TRBJ2-5 and V is TRBV10-3, with a weak D call TRBD1 (6 bases). CDR1 and CDR2 from the germline V gene are ENHRY and SYGVKD. The CDR3 length is 16 residues. V was shortened by 4 bases and J by 5 bases, with 20 bases between the two germline ends. The CDR3 DNA follows: TGTGCCATCAGTGCGACTCCGGGACAAAATTTGGAGACCCAGTACTTC. Its protein product is CAISATPGQNLETQYF.

The chain carries TRBV10-3 and TRBJ1-2; no firm D call. Germline CDR1 and CDR2: ENHRY and SYGVKD. The CDR3 spans 11 residues. Between the trimmed V and J ends, which lost 10 bases and 2 bases, there was a span of 8 bases. The CDR3, as DNA: TGTGCCACCACCGAGAACTATGGCTACACCTTC. Amino acid sequence: CATTENYGYTF.

The chain joins TRBV7-6 to TRBJ1-2; D is undetermined. The CDR3 runs 19 residues. Looked up from germline, CDR1 is SGHVS and CDR2 is FNYEAQ. Trimming shortened V by 5 bases and J by 0 bases, and 25 bases separated the two germline ends. In DNA form, the CDR3 reads TGTGCCAGCAGCCATCTAGTTTGGAACGGCTCACTCACTAACTATGGCTACACCTTC. Its translation is CASSHLVWNGSLTNYGYTF.

This sequence joins TRBV5-4 and TRBJ1-2; 10 bases align to TRBD1. Looked up from germline, CDR1 is SGHNT and CDR2 is YYREEE (reference sequence). The ends lost 4 bases at V and 1 base at J; junction bases unmatched: 10. The CDR3 is made up of 17 amino acids. The CDR3 DNA is TGTGCCAGCAGCGGTCCGACAGGGGGCATAATTAACTATGGCTACACCTTC. Its translation is CASSGPTGGIINYGYTF.

V and J are TRBV10-3 and TRBJ1-6; D ambiguous. Between the trimmed V and J ends, which lost 8 bases and 5 bases, there was a span of 13 bases. The CDR3 extends over 14 amino acids. Germline V gene data show CDR1 as ENHRY and CDR2 as SYGVKD. CDR3 DNA sequence: TGTGCCATCGCCGAGCGGCAGAATAATTCACCCCTCCACTTT. Translated: CAIAERQNNSPLHF.

This clone was counted a single time. This rearrangement joins TRBV19 to TRBJ1-3; 8 nucleotides agree with TRBD1. The junction had 4 bases not matched to a gene; V was cut back by 3 bases and J by 0 bases. CDR3 size: 16 residues. The germline V gene has CDR1 LNHDA and CDR2 SQIVND (reference sequence). CDR3 residues: CASSIGTGASGNTIYF. The CDR3 coding sequence is TGTGCCAGTAGTATCGGGACAGGAGCCTCTGGAAACACCATATATTTT.

V and J are TRBV11-2 and TRBJ2-3; no clear D. This CDR3 contains 14 residues. Germline-derived CDR1 and CDR2 are SGHAT and FQNNGV. The V end lost 2 bases, the J end lost 2 bases, and 8 bases lay between the germline ends. In nucleotides, the CDR3 is TGTGCCAGCAGCTTATCGACGGACACAGATACGCAGTATTTT. This translates into CASSLSTDTDTQYF. The full variable domain, completed using reference TRBV11-2 and TRBJ2-3, is EAGVAQSPRYKIIEKRQSVAFWCNPISGHATLYWYQQILGQGPKLLIQFQNNGVVDDSQLPKDRFSAERLKGVDSTLKIQPAKLEDSAVYLCASSLSTDTDTQYFGPGTRLTVL.